The present T cell receptor beta chain was sequenced within a study of neurological immune-mediated disorders. This clonotype was detected ten times or more. Antigen unknown. Regarding the study as a whole: The highest TCR clonal expansion occurred in HTLV-1-associated myelopathy; multiple sclerosis fell below healthy controls.

TCRdb fed the 5' RACE reads into MiXCR, producing one record per CDR3 protein. The repertoire includes under 130,000 distinct CDR3 sequences, 11% of them detected once, and 2.5% to 4% sits in the top ten. The time point denotes: longitudinal time-point 3. The unsorted libraries had their origin in 2 million PBMCs stored at -80 C. With 0 bases removed from V and 7 bases from J, the gap between germline ends came to 18 bases. Germline V gene lookup returns CDR1 MNHEY and CDR2 SVGAGI. CDR3 length: 16 residues. The sequence was collected from a female donor with HTLV-1-associated myelopathy (HAM/TSP). The genes are TRBV6-5 and TRBJ1-1; D unresolved. Sequenced sample: PBMCs. CDR3 protein: CASSYSSGYTGFEAFF. In DNA, the CDR3 is TGTGCCAGCAGTTACTCGAGTGGGTACACGGGGTTTGAAGCTTTCTTT.